Following are 9 T cell receptor beta chains from one sample sequenced in a study of CXCR3-negative and CXCR3-positive naive CD8 T cells. UMI-labeled TRB cDNA libraries were prepared by 5' RACE. TCRdb processed the 5' RACE reads again and assigns one entry to each CDR3 protein, with no DNA. Its table records under 70,000 distinct CDR3 sequences. The sequencing input was memory CD8+ T cells from blood. The source of these receptors is a human donor in good health. Some clones in this sample may be carry-over from other donors' samples.

The chain employs TRBV6-2 or TRBV6-3 and TRBJ2-1; without DNA, the TCRdb call of TRBD1 cannot be checked. The CDR3 is made up of 13 amino acids. The germline CDR1 and CDR2 sequences are MNHEY and SVGEGT. CDR3 amino acids: CACGAGGWNEQFF.

V gene TRBV4-2 combines with J gene TRBJ2-1; TCRdb gives TRBD2 as the D gene, but with no DNA this cannot be confirmed. Germline V gene sequence: CDR1 LGHNA, CDR2 YNFKEQ. The CDR3 loop spans 16 amino acids. The chain's CDR3 is CASSQEGTSGYNEQFF.

The V and J genes are TRBV29-1 and TRBJ2-7; TCRdb calls TRBD1, which cannot be checked without DNA. The CDR3 is 17 residues long. CDR1 is SQVTM and CDR2 is ANQGSEA in the germline V gene. CDR3 protein: CSVLGGQGHAPSYEQYF.

This sequence joins TRBV6-5 and TRBJ1-3. Germline assignment: CDR1 MNHEY and CDR2 SVGAGI. This CDR3 has 13 amino acids. CDR3 amino acids: CASSSQAGNTIYF.

V is TRBV29-1 and J is TRBJ2-2. CDR3 length equals 12 residues. Germline V gives CDR1 SQVTM, CDR2 ANQGSEA. The CDR3 loop is CSVVLGTGELFF.

The rearrangement uses TRBV15 and TRBJ2-6. This CDR3 is built from 16 residues. Germline CDR1 LNHNV, CDR2 YYDKDF (reference sequence). CDR3 protein: CATSRESDSGANVLTF.

The V call is TRBV7-6, the J call TRBJ2-7; the D gene TCRdb calls, TRBD2, cannot be checked with no DNA. Germline V gene sequence: CDR1 SGHVS, CDR2 FNYEAQ. This CDR3 region has 14 residues. The CDR3 sequence: CASSSTIREEEQYF.

The V and J genes are TRBV29-1 and TRBJ2-5; TCRdb picks TRBD1, but there is no DNA to check that call. The germline V gene encodes CDR1 SQVTM and CDR2 ANQGSEA. The CDR3 runs to 12 residues. This chain's CDR3 is CSVDAQGETQYF.

V is TRBV12-3 or TRBV12-4 and J is TRBJ2-1; TCRdb outputs TRBD2, but without DNA this stays unchecked. This CDR3 is built from 13 residues. CDR3 amino acids: CAAKLAGDNEQFF.